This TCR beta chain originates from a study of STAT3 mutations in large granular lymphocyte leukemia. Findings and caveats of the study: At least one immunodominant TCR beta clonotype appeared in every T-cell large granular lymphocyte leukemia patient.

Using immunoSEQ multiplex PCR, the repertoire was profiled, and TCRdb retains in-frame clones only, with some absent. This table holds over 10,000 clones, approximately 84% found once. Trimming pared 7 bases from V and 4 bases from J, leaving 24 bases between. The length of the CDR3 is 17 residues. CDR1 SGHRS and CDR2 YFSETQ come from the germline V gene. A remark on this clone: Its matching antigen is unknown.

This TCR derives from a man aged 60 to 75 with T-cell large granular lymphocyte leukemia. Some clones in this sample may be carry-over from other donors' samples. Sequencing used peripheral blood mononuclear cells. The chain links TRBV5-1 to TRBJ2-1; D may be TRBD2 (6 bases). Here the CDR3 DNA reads TGCGCCAGCCACCTCCATAATGGGGGGAGTTCGTACAATGAGCAGTTCTTC. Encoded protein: CASHLHNGGSSYNEQFF.